This T cell receptor (beta chain) was identified during a study of T-cell memory formation after mild COVID-19. Whole-study context: There were largely donor-specific TCR clusters. General observations from the study: While clones contracting from day 15 to 85 were balanced between CD4 and CD8, later expanders leaned CD4+. Detection of some responders pre-infection suggested pre-existing cross-reactive memory T cells participated.

About this clonotype: Its target is unknown.

The CDR3 is 15 residues long. V dropped 6 bases and J dropped 2; count of bases not matched to a gene: 5. Looked up from germline, CDR1 is SGHVS and CDR2 is FQNEAQ. Using constant-segment primers, 5'RACE produced TCR alpha and TCR beta cDNA libraries carrying sample barcodes and UMIs. TCRdb used MiXCR to reprocess the 5' RACE reads, holding one entry per CDR3 protein. Here the sample spans 85,000 to 120,000 distinct CDR3 sequences, more than 15% being singletons. The TCR sequence derives from an adult woman who had mild COVID-19 (a few samples of this study predate the infection). Cell type and time point are not known. The sample consisted of PBMCs or a T cell subset sorted from them (not recorded which). This sequence joins TRBV7-8 and TRBJ2-3, with 10 bases fitting TRBD1. CDR3 in DNA: TGTGCCAGCAGTCCGACAGGGGGCCTCACAGATACGCAGTATTTT. Protein sequence: CASSPTGGLTDTQYF.